This T cell receptor beta chain was documented in a study of OX40 agonist ivuxolimab in advanced cancers. Produced via immunoSEQ multiplex PCR; TCRdb's table is partial and in-frame only. The data hold 40,000 to 60,000 clones, with over 75% observed a single time. CDR1 SGHVS and CDR2 FNYEAQ come from the germline V gene. V was shortened by 2 bases and J by 1 base, with 9 bases between the two germline ends. This CDR3 has 14 amino acids. Specimen: CD4+ or CD8+ T cells sorted from blood, collected in a trial of the OX40 agonist ivuxolimab. J is TRBJ2-7 and V is TRBV7-6; possible D gene TRBD2, 5 bases. The origin of this receptor is an adult with an advanced solid tumor such as melanoma, head and neck, liver or kidney cancer. The CDR3 bases are TGTGCCAGCAGCTTATCGAGGGAATCCTACGAGCAGTACTTC. Encoded protein: CASSLSRESYEQYF.